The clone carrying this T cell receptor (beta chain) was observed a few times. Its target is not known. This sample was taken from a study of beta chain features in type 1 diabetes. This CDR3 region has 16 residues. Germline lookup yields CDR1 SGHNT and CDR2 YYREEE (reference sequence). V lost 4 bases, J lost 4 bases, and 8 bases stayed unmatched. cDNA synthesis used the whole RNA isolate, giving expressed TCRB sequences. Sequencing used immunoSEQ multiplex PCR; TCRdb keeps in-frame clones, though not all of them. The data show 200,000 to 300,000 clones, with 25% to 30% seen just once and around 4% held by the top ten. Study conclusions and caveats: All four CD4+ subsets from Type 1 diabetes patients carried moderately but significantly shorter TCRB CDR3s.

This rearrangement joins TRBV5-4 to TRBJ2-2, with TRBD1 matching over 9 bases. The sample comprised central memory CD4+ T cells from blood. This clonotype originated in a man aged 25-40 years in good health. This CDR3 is CASSTGTGIITGELFF. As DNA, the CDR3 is TGTGCCAGCAGCACCGGGACAGGGATTATCACCGGGGAGCTGTTTTTT.